These 6 T cell receptor beta chains were all obtained from the same sample, sequenced in a study of shared clonotypes between healthy human individuals. CD45RO-negative CD8 cells positively selected for CCR7 made up the naive population, which excluded terminally differentiated effector memory CD45RA+ cells. The data were produced by immunoSEQ multiplex PCR, yet TCRdb's version contains in-frame clones alone and is incomplete. The sample has about 1,900,000 clones; about 95% are singletons. The sample taken for sequencing was naive CD8+ T cells sorted from blood. The receptors derive from a man aged 18 to 30 in good health.

On this clone: This sample also contains other DNA sequences that code for the same CDR3. The chain employs TRBV7-9 and TRBJ2-7; a weak D match, TRBD1 (5 bases). Looked up from germline, CDR1 is SEHNR and CDR2 is FQNEAQ (reference sequence). The CDR3 has 13 residues. The V end was cut by 4 bases, the J end by 1 base, with 8 bases between. This CDR3 is CASSSPGSYEQYF. Written as DNA, the CDR3 is TGTGCCAGCAGCTCCCCAGGGTCCTACGAGCAGTACTTC. The variable domain in full, completed from reference TRBV7-9 and TRBJ2-7, reads DTGVSQNPRHKITKRGQNVTFRCDPISEHNRLYWYRQTLGQGPEFLTYFQNEAQLEKSRLLSDRFSAERPKGSFSTLEIQRTEQGDSAMYLCASSSPGSYEQYFGPGTRLTVT.

CDR3 protein: CASSLGTVSQETQYF. Written as DNA, the CDR3 is TGTGCCAGCAGTTTGGGGACAGTCTCCCAAGAGACCCAGTACTTC. The rearrangement uses TRBV28 and TRBJ2-5; 7 bases agree with TRBD1. V was pared by 3 bases and J by 1 base, with 5 bases of the junction left unmatched. The germline V gene encodes CDR1 MDHEN and CDR2 SYDVKM. CDR3 size: 15 residues.

The gene calls are TRBV28 and TRBJ2-1; 8 nucleotides align to TRBD2. Germline lookup yields CDR1 MDHEN and CDR2 SYDVKM. The trim removed 5 bases at V and 9 bases at J, leaving 15 bases unmatched. This CDR3 is 16 amino acids long. The CDR3 sequence is CASSPRKGAGDPEQFF. DNA of the CDR3: TGTGCCAGCAGTCCGCGTAAAGGAGCGGGGGACCCTGAGCAGTTCTTC. Combining the CDR3 with reference TRBV28 and TRBJ2-1 gives the whole variable domain DVKVTQSSRYLVKRTGEKVFLECVQDMDHENMFWYRQDPGLGLRLIYFSYDVKMKEKGDIPEGYSVSREKKERFSLILESASTNQTSMYLCASSPRKGAGDPEQFFGPGTRLTVL.

The chain links TRBV11-3 to TRBJ2-1; 13 bases fit TRBD2. The junction had 6 bases not matched to a gene; V was cut back by 5 bases and J by 8 bases. CDR1 and CDR2 (germline): SGHNT, YENEEA. There are 15 residues in the CDR3. The CDR3 nucleotides are TGTGCCAGCAGCCCCGGGACTAGCGGGAACTATGAGCAGTTCTTC. This gives the protein CASSPGTSGNYEQFF. The whole variable domain, filled in from reference TRBV11-3 and TRBJ2-1, reads EAGVVQSPRYKIIEKKQPVAFWCNPISGHNTLYWYLQNLGQGPELLIRYENEEAVDDSQLPKDRFSAERLKGVDSTLKIQPAELGDSAVYLCASSPGTSGNYEQFFGPGTRLTVL.

The rearrangement joins TRBV18 to TRBJ2-2; possible D gene TRBD1, 6 bases. The CDR3 consists of 18 residues. Trimming took off 6 bases at V and 2 bases at J, with 22 bases between the two ends. Germline loops: CDR1 KGHSH, CDR2 LQKENI. The CDR3 spells CASSPGAGTYINTGELFF. CDR3 in DNA: TGTGCCAGCTCGCCAGGCGCCGGGACATATATCAACACCGGGGAGCTGTTTTTT.

The V and J genes are TRBV18 and TRBJ1-2; D ambiguous. Germline lookup yields CDR1 KGHSH and CDR2 LQKENI. V was pared by 2 bases and J by 7 bases, with 14 bases between. The CDR3 totals 14 residues. The CDR3 sequence is CASSPGETPRGYTF. As DNA, the CDR3 is TGTGCCAGCTCACCAGGGGAAACCCCTCGTGGCTACACCTTC. Supplemented by reference TRBV18 and TRBJ1-2, the full variable domain reads NAGVMQNPRHLVRRRGQEARLRCSPMKGHSHVYWYRQLPEEGLKFMVYLQKENIIDESGMPKERFSAEFPKEGPSILRIQQVVRGDSAAYFCASSPGETPRGYTFGSGTRLTVV.